Following are 9 T cell receptor beta chains from one sample sequenced in a study of blood T cell repertoires in COVID-19. Repertoires were generated with immunoSEQ multiplex PCR, while TCRdb's copy carries only in-frame clones and drops some. The data show roughly 250,000 clones, 75% to 90% seen once. Material: peripheral blood. The source of these receptors is a man aged 30-40 years with acute or convalescent COVID-19.

The genes are TRBV6-5 and TRBJ2-3; TRBD2 aligns across 8 bases. The V and J ends lost 8 bases and 0 bases, in that order; junction bases with no gene match: 7. The germline V gene has CDR1 MNHEY and CDR2 SVGAGI. This CDR3 is 15 amino acids long. The CDR3 nucleotides read TGTGCCAGCCCAAGGACTAGCACTAGCACAGATACGCAGTATTTT. This codes for CASPRTSTSTDTQYF.

This chain links TRBV7-6 with TRBJ1-3; D uncertain. The CDR3 totals 14 residues. The ends were cut back, 1 base at V and 0 bases at J, with 4 bases in the middle. Germline CDR1 SGHVS, CDR2 FNYEAQ. CDR3: CASSLVASGNTIYF. As DNA, the CDR3 is TGTGCCAGCAGCTTAGTAGCCTCTGGAAACACCATATATTTT.

J is TRBJ2-1 and V is TRBV5-1, with 7 bases that match TRBD1. Germline V gives CDR1 SGHRS, CDR2 YFSETQ. The CDR3 contains 18 residues. With V trimmed by 4 bases and J by 0 bases, 13 bases remained unmatched. The CDR3 nucleotides are TGCGCCAGCAGCGGGGGATCAACCGGGACAGCCTCCTACAATGAGCAGTTCTTC. Encoded protein: CASSGGSTGTASYNEQFF.

CDR3 coding DNA: TGTGCCAGCAGCCCTCACCCCGACAGGCCCACTGAAGCTTTCTTT. It specifies CASSPHPDRPTEAFF. V usage is TRBV7-9 and J usage is TRBJ1-1, with D perhaps TRBD1 (6 bases). This CDR3 region has 15 residues. CDR1 is SEHNR, CDR2 FQNEAQ, per germline (reference sequence). V shed 5 bases and J shed 4 bases, with 17 bases lying between them.

The chain couples TRBV7-9 to TRBJ1-1; D might be TRBD1 (5 bases). Germline V gives CDR1 SEHNR, CDR2 FQNEAQ (reference sequence). The CDR3 extends over 15 amino acids. The V end was cut by 1 base, the J end by 1 base, with 10 bases between. The CDR3 DNA reads TGTGCCAGCAGCTTAGGCGGGGGGAGGAACACTGAAGCTTTCTTT. Protein: CASSLGGGRNTEAFF.

This clone appeared a few times. The chain carries TRBV11-2 and TRBJ2-1; 14 nucleotides agree with TRBD2. Losses at the gene ends were 4 bases for V and 0 bases for J; bases not matched to a gene: 5. Per germline, CDR1 SGHAT and CDR2 FQNNGV. The CDR3 consists of 18 residues. CDR3 sequence: CASSSTSGGGSSYNEQFF. CDR3 DNA sequence: TGTGCCAGCAGCTCGACTAGCGGGGGGGGCAGCTCCTACAATGAGCAGTTCTTC.

This clone was observed once. The rearrangement joins TRBV6-6 to TRBJ1-4; D is possibly TRBD1 (6 bases). The length of the CDR3 is 15 residues. In germline, CDR1 is MNHNY, CDR2 SVGAGI (reference sequence). The V end lost 2 bases, the J end lost 8 bases, and 15 bases lay between the germline ends. CDR3 in DNA: TGTGCCAGCAGTTACGCCTCCCTTCAGGGGGAAAAACTGTTTTTT. Its translation: CASSYASLQGEKLFF.

This sequence joins TRBV10-3 and TRBJ2-1, with 8 bases fitting TRBD1. The CDR3 covers 13 residues. Germline V CDR1 and CDR2: ENHRY, SYGVKD. The V and J ends lost 11 bases and 9 bases, in that order; junction bases with no gene match: 12. CDR3 sequence: CASRQGSEGEQFF. For the CDR3, the DNA is TGTGCCTCCCGACAGGGGTCGGAGGGTGAGCAGTTCTTC.

In this sample, this clone turned up once. The chain has TRBV3-1 (or the pseudogene TRBV3-2) and TRBJ1-2; D possibly corresponds to TRBD1 (6 bases). The CDR3 sequence is 14 residues long. Germline CDR1 and CDR2: LGHDT and YNNKEL (reference sequence). Deletions cut 4 bases from V and 0 bases from J, with 9 bases between. The CDR3 loop is CASSRQDSNYGYTF. The CDR3 DNA is TGTGCCAGCAGCCGACAGGATTCTAACTATGGCTACACCTTC.